A single TCR beta chain is shown here with its context. Its antigen is still unknown. Per-nucleotide qualities are absent, and no much larger clonotype sits a single base away. Instrument on record: Illumina HiSeq 2500. TCR beta libraries were prepared by quantitative 5'-RACE with molecular barcodes. Per the original workflow: Disease-linked TCR variants were identified with a new computational method built on a probabilistic model of VDJ rearrangement. TCRdb's own reprocessing of the public reads used fastp at Q25 and MiXCR and kept productive beta chains. All rows with the same CDR3 protein become a single entry with the most common DNA and genes. TCRdb, not the original authors, processed these V and J calls. The sample table lists 700,000 or so distinct CDR3 sequences, around a fifth of them with a count of one. Together, the top ten hold under 20% of the sample. This entry belongs to a study of CD8 T cells in ankylosing spondylitis (dated by TCRdb to the late 2010s). A note on the overall study: To find TCR variants linked to disease, the study profiled T cell receptor beta repertoires in ankylosing spondylitis patients and healthy donors. In total, the full study cohort was made up of 85 to 140 healthy donors and 25 to 30 ankylosing spondylitis patients. Peripheral blood was sampled, and synovial fluid was additionally collected from ankylosing spondylitis patients.

Inclusive of the bounding cysteine and phenylalanine, the CDR3 is 18 residues long. CDR3 DNA only is kept here, 54 bases in frame from base 1. At the junction V is shortened by 1 base and J by 5 bases, with 23 bases in between. CDR1 and CDR2 are read off the germline V gene as MGHRA and YSYEKL. Broader findings and caveats from the paper: A TCR beta motif of several highly homologous amino acid variants appeared characteristic of blood from ankylosing spondylitis patients. Some of the motif variants had been reported before in the synovial fluid and blood of reactive arthritis patients, a finding that suggests common disease-initiation mechanisms. In peripheral blood, the disease-linked clones were found at relatively low frequencies and had a CD8+ phenotype. According to the report, matched synovial fluid samples from ankylosing spondylitis patients were significantly enriched for the disease-linked clones.

Sequenced: blood, either unsorted or a sorted T cell fraction (not recorded which). The TCR was taken from a male donor with ankylosing spondylitis. This chain joins TRBV4-1 to TRBJ2-5; tentative D gene TRBD2, with 6 bases matching. The DNA sequence is TGCGCCAGCAGCCAAGGGGGGGTCACTGTGGCCGCCTTGGAGACCCAGTACTTC. Translated, it gives CASSQGGVTVAALETQYF.